This note documents a single T cell receptor beta chain sequence. The antigen remains undetermined. The sample originates from a study of vaccination effects on CD4 cells after COVID-19. Germline V lookup: CDR1 MGHRA, CDR2 YSYEKL. The CDR3 covers 15 residues. The V segment lost 5 bases and the J segment 5 bases; nucleotides outside the gene matches: 5. Viral peptide pool expansion of antigen-specific CD4+ T cells preceded sequencing in the ViraFEST assay. Once cultured for nine to ten days, the cells underwent separation to obtain CD4+ T cells. Two-dose BNT162b2 or mRNA-1273 vaccination was given to participants. People in the vaccine group had not been infected with SARS-CoV-2 before, and their nucleocapsid antibodies were negative. A half-volume exchange with IL-2 medium occurred on days 3 and 7. Study-level results: Substantial clonal contraction characterized both infection- and vaccine-induced clones late after vaccination.

Clones were sequenced by immunoSEQ multiplex PCR, and TCRdb holds only the in-frame ones, with some missing. The sample contains some 23,000 clones, approximately 69% of which appear only once. V usage is TRBV4-1 and J usage is TRBJ2-2; 10 nucleotides align to TRBD2. The TCR was taken from a human donor who received a COVID-19 vaccine. Sequencing was performed on CD4+ T cells from PBMCs cultured with SARS-CoV-2 spike peptides, taken after COVID-19 vaccination. DNA for the CDR3: TGCGCCAGCAGCTCCAGCGGGGGGGAGACCGGGGAGCTGTTTTTT. Its translation: CASSSSGGETGELFF.